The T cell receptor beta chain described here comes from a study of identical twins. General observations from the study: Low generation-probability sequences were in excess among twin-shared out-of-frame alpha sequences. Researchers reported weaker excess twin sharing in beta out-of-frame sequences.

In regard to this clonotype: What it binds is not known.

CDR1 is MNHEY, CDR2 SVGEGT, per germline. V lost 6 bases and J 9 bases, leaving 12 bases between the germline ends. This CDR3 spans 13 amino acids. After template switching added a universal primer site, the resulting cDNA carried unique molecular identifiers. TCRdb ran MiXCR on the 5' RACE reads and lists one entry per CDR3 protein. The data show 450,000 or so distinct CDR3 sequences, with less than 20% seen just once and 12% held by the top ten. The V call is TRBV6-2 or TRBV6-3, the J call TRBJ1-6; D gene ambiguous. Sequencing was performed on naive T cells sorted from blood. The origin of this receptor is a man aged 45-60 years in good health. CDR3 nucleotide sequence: TGTGCCAGCAGCCAGATTGGGCGTTCACCCCTCCACTTT. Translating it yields CASSQIGRSPLHF.